Below, 21 T cell receptor beta chains from the same sample are listed, as sequenced in a study of T cell responses to AZD1222 COVID-19 vaccine. TCRdb's table, derived via immunoSEQ multiplex PCR, lists solely in-frame clones and lacks some. The table records over 110,000 clones, 85% to 90% of them present only once. The starting material was peripheral blood, obtained on day 0 of AZD1222 vaccination. The source of these receptors is an adult in good health.

This chain joins TRBV6-4 and TRBJ2-3, with TRBD2 matching over 8 bases. CDR3 length: 14 amino acids. Germline loops: CDR1 MRHNA, CDR2 SNTAGT. V was clipped by 3 bases and J by 6 bases; unmatched bases: 5. Here the CDR3 DNA reads TGTGCCAGCAGTGATCGGGGGGGCGGTGATACGCAGTATTTT. As protein: CASSDRGGGDTQYF.

The chain couples TRBV20-1 to TRBJ1-2; no clear D. Germline lookup yields CDR1 DFQATT and CDR2 SNEGSKA (reference sequence). There are 10 residues in the CDR3. V shed 5 bases and J shed 8 bases, with 9 bases lying between them. The CDR3 nucleotides read TGCAGTGCTGACGCCTGGGGCTACACCTTC. Translating it yields CSADAWGYTF.

In this sample, this clone turned up a few times. The chain has TRBV7-6 and TRBJ1-4; 8 positions match TRBD1. Germline lookup yields CDR1 SGHVS and CDR2 FNYEAQ. Trimming removed 5 bases from V and 7 bases from J; junction bases left unmatched: 21. The CDR3 contains 19 residues. CDR3 sequence: CASSPPPAGGGGVSEKLFF. The CDR3 coding sequence is TGTGCCAGCAGCCCCCCCCCTGCAGGGGGCGGGGGGGTTAGTGAAAAACTGTTTTTT.

In DNA, the CDR3 is TGCGCCAGCAGCTTGTCAGCGGGAGGGGAGCAGTACTTC. Translated, it gives CASSLSAGGEQYF. This chain uses TRBV5-1 with TRBJ2-7; 10 bases align to TRBD2. The V segment lost 1 base and the J segment 7 bases; nucleotides outside the gene matches: 2. CDR1 is SGHRS and CDR2 is YFSETQ in the germline V gene. The CDR3 runs 13 residues.

CDR3 bases: TGTGCCAGCAGCTCGACTCCCCCCACCTACGAGCAGTACTTC. It encodes CASSSTPPTYEQYF. The chain joins TRBV13 to TRBJ2-7; D is ambiguous. V was clipped by 4 bases and J by 2 bases, with 12 bases between them. There are 14 residues in the CDR3. The germline V gene encodes CDR1 PRHDT and CDR2 FYEKMQ (reference sequence).

The chain links TRBV29-1 to TRBJ2-2, with D possibly matching TRBD1 (6 bases). The length of the CDR3 is 14 residues. V was clipped by 4 bases and J by 1 base, with 10 bases between them. Germline V lookup: CDR1 SQVTM, CDR2 ANQGSEA. CDR3 nucleotides: TGCAGCGTTGGTCAGGGGCTGAACACCGGGGAGCTGTTTTTT. Protein sequence: CSVGQGLNTGELFF.

The CDR3 region is CASSPTSGLAKNIQYF. The CDR3 nucleotides are TGTGCCAGCAGCCCCACTAGCGGACTAGCCAAAAACATTCAGTACTTC. V and J are TRBV2 and TRBJ2-4, with 8 bases matching TRBD2. Unmatched junction bases numbered 7, after V lost 6 bases and J lost 0 bases. Germline values: CDR1 SNHLY, CDR2 FYNNEI. The CDR3 runs to 16 residues.

This chain uses TRBV29-1 with TRBJ1-2, with unresolved D. Germline-derived CDR1 and CDR2 are SQVTM and ANQGSEA. V was pared by 5 bases and J by 4 bases, with 17 bases between. The CDR3 is 14 residues long. The CDR3 DNA is TGCAGCGTTCAGTGGTCGGGAGGGTCCTATGGCTACACCTTC. Its protein is CSVQWSGGSYGYTF.

The V and J genes are TRBV7-2 and TRBJ1-1, with unresolved D. CDR1 is SGHTA, CDR2 FQGNSA, per germline. The CDR3 is 14 amino acids. The V end lost 1 base, the J end lost 1 base, and 7 bases lay between the germline ends. The CDR3 sequence: CASSLGGGNTEAFF. The CDR3 DNA is TGTGCCAGCAGCTTAGGAGGAGGGAACACTGAAGCTTTCTTT.

V and J are TRBV7-6 and TRBJ1-2; possible D gene TRBD1, 5 bases. The CDR3 consists of 14 residues. The germline CDR1 and CDR2 sequences are SGHVS and FNYEAQ. V dropped 1 base and J dropped 8 bases, with 14 bases sitting between them. In DNA form, the CDR3 reads TGTGCCAGCAGCTTAGGAGTGGGGGGAGGCGGCTACACCTTC. Residues: CASSLGVGGGGYTF.

The chain is built from TRBV14 and TRBJ2-7, with D possibly TRBD1 on 5 matching bases. V was shortened by 5 bases and J by 0 bases, with 17 bases between the two germline ends. CDR3 length: 16 amino acids. Germline assignment: CDR1 SGHDN and CDR2 FVKESK. CDR3 amino acids: CASSTRTGHSSYEQYF. The CDR3 DNA follows: TGTGCCAGCAGCACCCGGACCGGACACAGCTCCTACGAGCAGTACTTC.

The chain couples TRBV13 to TRBJ1-6; a weak D match, TRBD1 (6 bases). The CDR3 totals 15 residues. Trimming stripped 7 bases from V and 7 bases from J, with 17 bases between. From germline, CDR1 is PRHDT and CDR2 FYEKMQ (reference sequence). The CDR3 is CASTGSGTKNSPLHF. The CDR3, as DNA: TGTGCCAGCACCGGGTCGGGGACAAAGAATTCACCCCTCCACTTT.

The chain uses TRBV27 and TRBJ1-6; D may be TRBD1 (5 bases). CDR1 and CDR2 from the germline V gene are MNHEY and SMNVEV (reference sequence). CDR3 size: 15 residues. Trimming cost V 4 bases and J 8 bases, with 15 bases left between them. The CDR3 loop reads CASSWGTLGYSPLHF. The CDR3 bases are TGTGCCAGCAGTTGGGGGACCCTCGGGTATTCACCCCTCCACTTT.

The J gene is TRBJ2-5, the V gene TRBV29-1, with 14 bases aligning to TRBD2. The CDR3 runs to 16 residues. Germline V gene lookup returns CDR1 SQVTM and CDR2 ANQGSEA. The V gene end was trimmed by 0 bases and the J gene end by 3 bases; junction bases not matched to a gene: 3. In DNA, the CDR3 is TGCAGCGTTGAAGATTGGACTAGCGGGGGGAAAGAGACCCAGTACTTC. Its translation: CSVEDWTSGGKETQYF.

The gene calls are TRBV19 and TRBJ2-1, with D perhaps matching TRBD1 (6 bases). Trimming cost V 7 bases and J 0 bases, with 13 bases left between them. Looked up from germline, CDR1 is LNHDA and CDR2 is SQIVND (reference sequence). CDR3 length: 15 residues. The CDR3 DNA reads as TGTGCCAGTACCCCACAGGGAAGCTCCTACAATGAGCAGTTCTTC. Translation gives CASTPQGSSYNEQFF.

V usage is TRBV12-5 and J usage is TRBJ2-2; 7 bases fit TRBD1. J gave up 4 bases and V 0 bases, and 8 bases lay outside the gene matches. This CDR3 region has 17 residues. Per the germline V gene, CDR1 is LGHNT and CDR2 is FRNRAP. DNA for the CDR3: TGTGCTAGTGGTTTGGTAGGGGGCAGGGAGTCCACCGGGGAGCTGTTTTTT. This translates into CASGLVGGRESTGELFF.

This chain uses TRBV6-6 with TRBJ2-7; D is possibly TRBD1 (5 bases). The CDR3 contains 14 residues. V was cut by 3 bases and J by 6 bases, with 15 bases left in between. Germline-derived CDR1 and CDR2 are MNHNY and SVGAGI (reference sequence). CDR3 bases: TGTGCCAGCAGTTATAGGGGTACGACCACCGAGCAGTACTTC. As protein: CASSYRGTTTEQYF.

The chain joins TRBV30 to TRBJ1-5, with D tentatively TRBD1 (6 bases). The CDR3 contains 15 residues. V gave up 5 bases and J gave up 7 bases, with 21 bases separating them. CDR1 GTSNPN and CDR2 SVGIG come from the germline V gene (reference sequence). CDR3 in amino acids: CAWGDTGLDGQPQHF. CDR3 DNA sequence: TGTGCCTGGGGGGACACAGGCTTGGACGGCCAGCCCCAGCATTTT.

The V and J genes are TRBV19 and TRBJ1-1; a weak D match, TRBD1 (5 bases). Germline values: CDR1 LNHDA, CDR2 SQIVND (reference sequence). The V gene lost 4 bases and the J gene lost 0 bases, with 12 bases spanning the gap. The CDR3 extends over 15 amino acids. The CDR3 sequence: CASSRRGQLNTEAFF. The CDR3 coding sequence is TGTGCCAGTAGTAGAAGGGGCCAGCTGAACACTGAAGCTTTCTTT.

This chain uses TRBV11-2 with TRBJ2-2; tentatively, D is TRBD2 (6 bases). Germline assignment: CDR1 SGHAT and CDR2 FQNNGV. V was cut by 4 bases and J by 8 bases, with 11 bases left in between. The CDR3 is 13 residues long. The CDR3 DNA sequence: TGTGCCAGCAGCTGGGACTTCTGGGGGGAGCTGTTTTTT. Its translation is CASSWDFWGELFF. The variable domain in full, with the rest retrieved from reference TRBV11-2 and TRBJ2-2, is EAGVAQSPRYKIIEKRQSVAFWCNPISGHATLYWYQQILGQGPKLLIQFQNNGVVDDSQLPKDRFSAERLKGVDSTLKIQPAKLEDSAVYLCASSWDFWGELFFGEGSRLTVL.

The V call is TRBV11-2, the J call TRBJ2-3; 13 bases fit TRBD2. Per the germline V gene, CDR1 is SGHAT and CDR2 is FQNNGV. V was clipped by 1 base and J by 3 bases; unmatched bases: 7. The CDR3 is 18 amino acids. The CDR3: CASSLAPGTSGDTDTQYF. The CDR3, as DNA: TGTGCCAGCAGCTTAGCTCCCGGGACTAGCGGGGATACAGATACGCAGTATTTT.